This TCR beta chain was captured by sequencing in a study of control samples from healthy donors and cancer patients. With V trimmed by 7 bases and J by 1 base, 6 bases remained unmatched. Germline V gene data show CDR1 as MNHEY and CDR2 as SVGAGI. The CDR3 runs 14 residues. Only one count was recorded for this clone. The data were produced by immunoSEQ multiplex PCR, yet TCRdb's version contains in-frame clones alone and is incomplete. The data show about 150,000 clones, about 94% seen once. Source material: blood. The receptor comes from a woman aged 30 to 39 in good health. The chain combines TRBV6-5 with TRBJ1-2, with 7 bases aligning to TRBD1. CDR3 coding DNA: TGTGCCAGCACAATGGGACAGCATAACTATGGCTACACCTTC. Protein: CASTMGQHNYGYTF.